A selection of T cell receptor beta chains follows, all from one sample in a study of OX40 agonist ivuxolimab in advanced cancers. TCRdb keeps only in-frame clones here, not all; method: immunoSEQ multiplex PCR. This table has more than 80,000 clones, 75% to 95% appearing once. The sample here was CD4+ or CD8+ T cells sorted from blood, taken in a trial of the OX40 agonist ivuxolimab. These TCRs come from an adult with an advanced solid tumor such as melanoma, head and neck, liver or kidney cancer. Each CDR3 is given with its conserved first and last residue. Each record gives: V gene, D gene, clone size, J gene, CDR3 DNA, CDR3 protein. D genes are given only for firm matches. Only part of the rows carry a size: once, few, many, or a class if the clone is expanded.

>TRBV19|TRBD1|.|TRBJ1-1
TGTGCCAGTAGTAACCCGGGACAGTCAAACACTGAAGCTTTCTTT
CASSNPGQSNTEAFF
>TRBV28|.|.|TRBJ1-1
TGTGCCAGCAGTCCGCTCATGGAGAAAACAGAAGCTTTCTTT
CASSPLMEKTEAFF
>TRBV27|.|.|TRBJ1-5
TGTGCCAGCAGTTTAAACGGAGTCGGGTCCCAGCATTTT
CASSLNGVGSQHF
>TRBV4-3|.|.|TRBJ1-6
TGCGCCAGCAGCCAAGATGGTCATAATTCACCCCTCCACTTT
CASSQDGHNSPLHF
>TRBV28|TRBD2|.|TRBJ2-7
TGTGCCAGCACAGGACTAGCGGCCCCCTACGAGCAGTACTTC
CASTGLAAPYEQYF
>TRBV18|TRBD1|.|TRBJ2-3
TGTGCCAGCTCACCGGGACAGATTAGCACAGATACGCAGTATTTT
CASSPGQISTDTQYF
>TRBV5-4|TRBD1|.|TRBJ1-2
TGTGCCAGCAGCACAGGACAGGGGCCTCTCGAGGGCTACACCTTC
CASSTGQGPLEGYTF
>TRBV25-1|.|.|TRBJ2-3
TGTGCCAGCAGTGAGCGGGGGCTCGCTACAGATACGCAGTATTTT
CASSERGLATDTQYF
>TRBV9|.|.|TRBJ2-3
TGTGCCAGCAGCGCGCCTATGAATAGCGGCAACACAGATACGCAGTATTTT
CASSAPMNSGNTDTQYF
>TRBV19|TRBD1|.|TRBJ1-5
TGTGCCAGTGGGACAGGGAGTCAGCCCCAGCATTTT
CASGTGSQPQHF
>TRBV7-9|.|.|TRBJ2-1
TGTGCCAGCAGCCCTACCTTGAGCTCCTACAATGAGCAGTTCTTC
CASSPTLSSYNEQFF
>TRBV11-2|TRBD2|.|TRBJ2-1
TGTGCCAGCAGCTTAGGCTCTAGCGGGATTTACAATGAGCAGTTCTTC
CASSLGSSGIYNEQFF
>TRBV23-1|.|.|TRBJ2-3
TGCGCCAGCAGTTTAAGGGACGAAATGCAGTATTTT
CASSLRDEMQYF
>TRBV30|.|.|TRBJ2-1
TGTGCCTCCCGGGTGGGTGAGCAGTTCTTC
CASRVGEQFF
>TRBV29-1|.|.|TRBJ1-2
TGCAGCGTTCCAATACTGGGCTATGGCTACACCTTC
CSVPILGYGYTF
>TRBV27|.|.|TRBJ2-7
TGTGCCAGCAGAACAGGGGGGGGCGGGCCCTACGAGCAGTACTTC
CASRTGGGGPYEQYF
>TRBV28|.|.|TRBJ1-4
TGTGCCAGCAGTGACCATGCAACTAATGAAAAACTGTTTTTT
CASSDHATNEKLFF
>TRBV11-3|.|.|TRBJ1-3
TGTGCCAGCAGCGCCCACAGGGGAAACACCATATATTTT
CASSAHRGNTIYF
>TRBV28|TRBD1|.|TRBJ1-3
TGTGCCAGTAACCGGGGACAGTCCTCTGGAAACACCATATATTTT
CASNRGQSSGNTIYF
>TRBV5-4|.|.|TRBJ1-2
TGTGCCAGCAGCTCCCCTGCAGAACCCTTGCCCTATGGCTACACCTTC
CASSSPAEPLPYGYTF
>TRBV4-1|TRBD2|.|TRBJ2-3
TGCGCCAGCAGCCTGGGACTAGCGGGAGCCGGCACAGATACGCAGTATTTT
CASSLGLAGAGTDTQYF
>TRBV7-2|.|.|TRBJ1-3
TGTGCCAGCAGCTTAGCGTCCAGCTCTGGAAACACCATATATTTT
CASSLASSSGNTIYF
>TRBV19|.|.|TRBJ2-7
TGTGCCAGTAGTAATCCGGCGGGATCCCTCTCCTACGAGCAGTACTTC
CASSNPAGSLSYEQYF
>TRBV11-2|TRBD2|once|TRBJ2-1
TGTGCCAGCAGCTTTCCGGGACTAGCGTCCAATGAGCAGTTCTTC
CASSFPGLASNEQFF
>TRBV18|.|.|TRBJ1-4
TGTGCCAGCTCACCCCGGGGAGGCGAGGAAAAACTGTTTTTT
CASSPRGGEEKLFF
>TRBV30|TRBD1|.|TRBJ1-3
TGTGCCTCGAGGACAGGCCCCGGTGGAAACACCATATATTTT
CASRTGPGGNTIYF
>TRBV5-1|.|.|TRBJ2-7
TGCGCCAGCAGCGTAGGGGCCTCCGGTTCCTACGAGCAGTACTTC
CASSVGASGSYEQYF
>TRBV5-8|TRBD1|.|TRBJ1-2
TGTGCCAGCAGCATACAGGGGTTTGGCTATGGCTACACCTTC
CASSIQGFGYGYTF
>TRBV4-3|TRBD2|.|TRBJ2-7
TGCGCCAGCAGCCAAGAATGGGGTAGCGGGCCCAACTTC
CASSQEWGSGPNF
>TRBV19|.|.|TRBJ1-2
TGTGCCAGTAGTATCGGGCAGACGTATGGCTACACCTTC
CASSIGQTYGYTF
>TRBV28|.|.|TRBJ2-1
TGTGCCAGCAGGAGGCGGGAGCAGTTCTTC
CASRRREQFF
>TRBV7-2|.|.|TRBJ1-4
TGTGCCAGCAGCTACGGGGGGTTGGGGTCCGCAGGGGAAAAACTGTTTTTT
CASSYGGLGSAGEKLFF
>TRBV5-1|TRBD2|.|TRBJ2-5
TGCGCCAGCAGCGGGAGGACTAGCGGGCCCCAAGAGACCCAGTACTTC
CASSGRTSGPQETQYF
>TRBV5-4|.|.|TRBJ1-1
TGTGCCAGCAGCCCGGCAGGGCAGAACACTGAAGCTTTCTTT
CASSPAGQNTEAFF
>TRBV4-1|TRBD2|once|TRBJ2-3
TGCGCCAGTTCTCGGGAGGCCGCTAGCACAGATACGCAGTATTTT
CASSREAASTDTQYF
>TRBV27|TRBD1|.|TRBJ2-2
TGTGCCAGCAGTTTAACCTCAGGGGGCAGGACCGGGGAGCTGTTTTTT
CASSLTSGGRTGELFF
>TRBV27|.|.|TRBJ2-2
TGTGCCAGCAGTTTCATTTCGAACACCGGGGAGCTGTTTTTT
CASSFISNTGELFF
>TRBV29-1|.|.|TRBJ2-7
TGCAGCGTTGAAGATCTTCCAGGCTCCGAGCAGTACTTC
CSVEDLPGSEQYF
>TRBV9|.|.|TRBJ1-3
TGTGCCAGCAGCGTAGGCGCAGTCTCTGGAAACACCATATATTTT
CASSVGAVSGNTIYF
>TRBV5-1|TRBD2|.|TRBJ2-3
TGCGCCAGCAGCTTCCAAACGGGAGGGCCCTCAGATACGCAGTATTTT
CASSFQTGGPSDTQYF
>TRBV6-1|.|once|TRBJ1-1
TGTGCCAGCAGTGAACAAGGGGGTAACACTGAAGCTTTCTTT
CASSEQGGNTEAFF
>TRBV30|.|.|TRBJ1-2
TGTGCCTGGACCCTCCAGGGGCCCCATGGCTACACCTTC
CAWTLQGPHGYTF
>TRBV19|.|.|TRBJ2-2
TGTGCCAGTAGTATAGATGTTCCGTGGGGGTCCGGGGAGCTGTTTTTT
CASSIDVPWGSGELFF
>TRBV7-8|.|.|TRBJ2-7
TGTGCCAGCAGCTCCGGACCGATGAGCTCCTACGAGCAGTACTTC
CASSSGPMSSYEQYF
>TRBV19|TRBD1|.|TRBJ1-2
TGTGCCAGTAGCTACGGGACAGGAAGAAACTATGGCTACACCTTC
CASSYGTGRNYGYTF
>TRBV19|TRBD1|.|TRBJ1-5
TGTGCCAGTAGTACCCGACAGGGGGTCTATAGCAATCAGCCCCAGCATTTT
CASSTRQGVYSNQPQHF